This record looks at one T cell receptor beta chain sequence and its context. Its antigen is still unknown. Clones were read by immunoSEQ multiplex PCR, and TCRdb kept only the in-frame ones, dropping some. Here the sample spans tens of thousands of clones, nearly 90% being singletons. Time point defined: week 47, end of study. Vaccinated patients received 300 ug of mutant IDH1 20-mer peptide per dose, with topical imiquimod. The patients received vaccinations eight times, in weeks 1, 3, 5, 7, 11, 15, 19 and 23. CDR3 size: 14 residues. Unmatched junction bases numbered 4, after V lost 4 bases and J lost 4 bases. In germline, CDR1 is SEHNR, CDR2 FQNEAQ (reference sequence). This entry is derived from a study of a mutant IDH1 vaccine in newly diagnosed glioma. At the level of the study: The initiation of vaccination occurred 4-6 weeks after radiotherapy alone, or with temozolomide cycles. Treated patients had a mean age of approximately 40 years and a sex split that was roughly 62% male and 37.5% female. Patients previously underwent radiotherapy, temozolomide, or both, and most underwent both.

The chain combines TRBV7-9 with TRBJ2-7, with 10 bases aligning to TRBD1. The sequencing used PBMCs, collected from a glioma patient whose treatment included an IDH1 peptide vaccine. The sequence was collected from a woman aged 50 to 60 with glioma. The DNA of the CDR3 is TGTGCCAGCAGCTCGAGACAGGGGGCGTACGAGCAGTACTTC. Encoded protein: CASSSRQGAYEQYF.